This TCR beta chain originates from a study of OX40 agonist ivuxolimab in advanced cancers. As for the study in general: Dose-escalation subjects each had hepatocellular carcinoma, melanoma, renal cell or head and neck cancer. It was permissible to have had prior anti-PD-1, anti-PD-L1 or anti-CTLA-4 therapy, and about 40% had some. Of the patients, three showed partial responses, one with hepatocellular carcinoma and two with cutaneous melanoma. The study's findings and limits: The average count of expanded clones was higher among CD8+ T cells than among CD4+.

V lost 7 bases to trimming and J lost 3 bases, with 9 bases between them. CDR1 is SQVTM, CDR2 ANQGSEA, per germline. The CDR3 covers 12 residues. Of note for this clone: The antigen is undetermined.

Here immunoSEQ multiplex PCR was the method, and the copy in TCRdb shows in-frame clones only, minus some. The table includes 25,000 to 35,000 clones, 84% detected once. The TCR sequence derives from an adult with an advanced solid tumor such as melanoma, head and neck, liver or kidney cancer. The chain links TRBV29-1 to TRBJ2-2; no firm D call. Sequencing used CD4+ or CD8+ T cells sorted from blood, obtained in a trial of the OX40 agonist ivuxolimab. Here the CDR3 DNA reads TGCAGCGCACACTCCCACACCGGGGAGCTGTTTTTT. It encodes CSAHSHTGELFF.